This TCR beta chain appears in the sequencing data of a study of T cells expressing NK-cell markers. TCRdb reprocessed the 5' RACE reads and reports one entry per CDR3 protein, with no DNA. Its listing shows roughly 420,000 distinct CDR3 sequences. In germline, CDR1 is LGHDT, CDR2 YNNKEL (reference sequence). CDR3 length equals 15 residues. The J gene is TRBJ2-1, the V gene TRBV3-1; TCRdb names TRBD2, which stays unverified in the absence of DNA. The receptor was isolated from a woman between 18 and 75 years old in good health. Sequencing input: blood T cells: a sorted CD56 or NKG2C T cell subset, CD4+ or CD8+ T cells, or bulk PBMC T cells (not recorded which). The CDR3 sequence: CASSLLAGDINEQFF.